A single sample gave rise to the 24 T cell receptor beta chains below, sequenced in a study of shared clonotypes between healthy human individuals. The table came from immunoSEQ multiplex PCR; TCRdb's copy has only in-frame clones and leaves some out. The data show about 1 million clones, with approximately 72% seen just once and roughly 1.4% held by the top ten. The sequenced sample consisted of memory CD4+ T cells sorted from blood. Subset: CD45RA-negative fraction. The source of these receptors is a man aged 18 to 29 in good health.

This clone was observed a few times. The chain couples TRBV7-2 to TRBJ2-1; D gene uncertain. Per the germline V gene, CDR1 is SGHTA and CDR2 is FQGNSA. The V gene lost 2 bases and the J gene lost 4 bases, with 15 bases spanning the gap. The CDR3 totals 16 residues. The DNA of the CDR3 is TGTGCCAGCAGCTTACCAGTTTTGGTGGAATACAATGAGCAGTTCTTC. As protein: CASSLPVLVEYNEQFF.

With respect to this clone: Distinct nucleotide sequences in the sample also encode this CDR3. The chain links TRBV6-5 to TRBJ1-1; tentatively, D is TRBD1 (5 bases). CDR3 length equals 13 residues. In germline, CDR1 is MNHEY, CDR2 SVGAGI. Deletions cut 5 bases from V and 1 base from J, with 8 bases between. This CDR3 is CASSLTGNTEAFF. The CDR3, as DNA: TGTGCCAGCAGTCTTACAGGGAACACTGAAGCTTTCTTT.

V is TRBV28 and J is TRBJ1-1, with D maybe TRBD1 (5 bases). The CDR3 sequence is 18 residues long. Trimming took 10 bases from V and 5 from J, leaving 32 bases between them. CDR1 MDHEN and CDR2 SYDVKM come from the germline V gene. The CDR3 nucleotides are TGTGCCACGCAATTCTCCCCGGTAGGGACGACAACGAGAACTGAAGCTTTCTTT. Translation: CATQFSPVGTTTRTEAFF.

The chain combines TRBV6-5 with TRBJ2-7; perhaps D is TRBD1 or TRBD2 (5 bases each). Trimming removed 2 bases from V and 6 bases from J, with 17 bases in between. There are 15 residues in the CDR3. Per the germline V gene, CDR1 is MNHEY and CDR2 is SVGAGI. This CDR3 reads CASSYPGTGWAEQYF. DNA for the CDR3: TGTGCCAGCAGTTACCCCGGGACGGGGTGGGCCGAGCAGTACTTC.

This chain uses TRBV2 with TRBJ2-5, with D tentatively TRBD1 (5 bases). V shed 3 bases and J shed 2 bases, with 13 bases lying between them. The CDR3 is 15 residues long. Germline V gene sequence: CDR1 SNHLY, CDR2 FYNNEI. The CDR3 sequence: CASSEGGQGQETQYF. For the CDR3, the DNA is TGTGCCAGCAGTGAGGGCGGCCAGGGACAAGAGACCCAGTACTTC.

The V gene is TRBV7-9, the J gene TRBJ1-4, with D unresolved. The CDR3 sequence is 13 residues long. Trimming left V 3 bases short and J 8 bases short, with 10 bases between. Germline CDR1 SEHNR, CDR2 FQNEAQ (reference sequence). CDR3 in amino acids: CASSFSSREKLFF. In nucleotides, the CDR3 is TGTGCCAGCAGCTTTTCGAGCCGCGAAAAACTGTTTTTT. The complete variable domain, with remaining parts taken from reference TRBV7-9 and TRBJ1-4, reads DTGVSQNPRHKITKRGQNVTFRCDPISEHNRLYWYRQTLGQGPEFLTYFQNEAQLEKSRLLSDRFSAERPKGSFSTLEIQRTEQGDSAMYLCASSFSSREKLFFGSGTQLSVL.

The chain recombines TRBV6-5 with TRBJ1-2; no definite D call. CDR1 is MNHEY, CDR2 SVGAGI, per germline. CDR3 length: 14 amino acids. V lost 6 bases and J 4 bases, leaving 15 bases between the germline ends. In DNA form, the CDR3 reads TGTGCCAGCAGAGCAGAGCGGAGCGCCTATGGCTACACCTTC. It translates to CASRAERSAYGYTF.

The chain joins TRBV11-2 to TRBJ2-4; D might be TRBD1 or TRBD2, each matching 7 bases. This CDR3 spans 14 amino acids. Trimming removed 8 bases at V and 2 bases at J, with 13 bases between. Germline V CDR1 and CDR2: SGHAT, FQNNGV. This CDR3 is CASGTAGTKNIQYF. The CDR3 DNA reads TGTGCCAGCGGGACAGCGGGGACCAAAAACATTCAGTACTTC.

The V and J genes are TRBV2 and TRBJ1-4; D is perhaps TRBD1 (5 bases). Germline CDR1 and CDR2: SNHLY and FYNNEI. Trimming left V 4 bases short and J 8 bases short, with 20 bases between. This CDR3 has 16 amino acids. This CDR3 reads CASSAYSVQAGEKLFF. CDR3 nucleotides: TGTGCCAGCAGTGCCTATTCAGTACAGGCCGGCGAAAAACTGTTTTTT.

This chain links TRBV30 with TRBJ1-5; tentatively, D is TRBD1 (6 bases). The CDR3 spans 13 residues. Germline V gene sequence: CDR1 GTSNPN, CDR2 SVGIG (reference sequence). The V end lost 2 bases, the J end lost 7 bases, and 12 bases lay between the germline ends. The CDR3 DNA is TGTGCCTGGAGTTTTGGGGGCGACCAGCCCCAGCATTTT. It codes for CAWSFGGDQPQHF.

The chain carries TRBV2 and TRBJ1-2; the match to TRBD1 covers 9 bases. Germline CDR1 SNHLY, CDR2 FYNNEI. This CDR3 contains 14 residues. Trimming at V came to 9 bases and at J to 6 bases, leaving 11 bases not matched to a gene. The CDR3 nucleotides are TGTGCCAGGGAAACAGGGGGCGCGGTGGATGGCTACACCTTC. Its protein is CARETGGAVDGYTF.

In the case of this clone: A read error is the likely source, as a far larger clone sits one nucleotide away. The gene calls are TRBV7-9 and TRBJ1-4; D perhaps matches TRBD1 (6 bases). Trimming removed 5 bases from V and 3 bases from J, with 10 bases in between. Germline CDR1 is SEHNR and CDR2 is FQNEAQ (reference sequence). The CDR3 has 14 amino acids. For the CDR3, the DNA is TGTGCCAGCAGCCAACAGGGACCTAATGAAAAACTGTTTTTT. Amino acid sequence: CASSQQGPNEKLFF.

This clone was seen more than once but under ten times. The V call is TRBV5-1, the J call TRBJ1-6; no clear D. Trimming removed 0 bases at V and 8 bases at J, with 6 bases between. The CDR3 totals 13 residues. CDR1 is SGHRS and CDR2 is YFSETQ in the germline V gene. The CDR3 spells CASSLGLDSPLHF. CDR3 coding DNA: TGCGCCAGCAGCTTGGGATTGGATTCACCCCTCCACTTT.

The J gene is TRBJ1-1, the V gene TRBV30; D is possibly TRBD1 (5 bases). CDR1 and CDR2 (germline): GTSNPN, SVGIG (reference sequence). V dropped 5 bases and J dropped 11 bases, with 15 bases sitting between them. There are 11 residues in the CDR3. This CDR3 is CAWGGVRGAFF. As DNA, the CDR3 is TGTGCCTGGGGAGGGGTCCGGGGGGCTTTCTTT.

This chain joins TRBV28 and TRBJ1-2; 10 bases fit TRBD1. This CDR3 has 15 amino acids. V gave up 5 bases and J gave up 4 bases; unmatched junction bases: 7. CDR1 is MDHEN and CDR2 is SYDVKM in the germline V gene. CDR3 region: CASSIQTGGGYGYTF. CDR3 bases: TGTGCCAGCAGTATCCAGACAGGGGGCGGCTATGGCTACACCTTC.

This clone has a handful of counts. This chain connects TRBV2 to TRBJ2-1, with 8 positions matching TRBD1. J gave up 3 bases and V 3 bases, and 1 base lay outside the gene matches. The CDR3 is 14 residues long. CDR1 and CDR2 from the germline V gene are SNHLY and FYNNEI. The CDR3 loop is CASSDGQGYNEQFF. Written as DNA, the CDR3 is TGTGCCAGCAGTGATGGACAGGGCTACAATGAGCAGTTCTTC.

The chain carries TRBV28 and TRBJ1-2, with D perhaps matching TRBD1 (6 bases). The CDR3 has 12 residues. Trimming pared 7 bases from V and 8 bases from J, leaving 14 bases between. Germline lookup yields CDR1 MDHEN and CDR2 SYDVKM. The CDR3 region is CASTLRGNGYTF. DNA for the CDR3: TGTGCCAGCACCTTGAGGGGGAACGGCTACACCTTC.

The rearrangement uses TRBV30 and TRBJ2-2; 9 nucleotides match TRBD1. Losses at the gene ends were 4 bases for V and 1 base for J; bases not matched to a gene: 4. The CDR3 length is 15 residues. Germline V gene sequence: CDR1 GTSNPN, CDR2 SVGIG (reference sequence). CDR3 amino acids: CAWNKDRGNTGELFF. The CDR3 DNA reads TGTGCCTGGAACAAGGACAGGGGGAACACCGGGGAGCTGTTTTTT.

The rearrangement uses TRBV2 and TRBJ1-5, with TRBD1 matching over 7 bases. Germline values: CDR1 SNHLY, CDR2 FYNNEI. V trimming: 4 bases; J trimming: 5 bases; junction bases outside the gene matches: 8. The CDR3 sequence is 15 residues long. The CDR3 coding sequence is TGTGCCAGCAGTGGAGTATTCCAGGGGGATCAGCCCCAGCATTTT. This gives the protein CASSGVFQGDQPQHF.

V usage is TRBV29-1 and J usage is TRBJ2-1; 8 positions agree with TRBD1. The V gene end was trimmed by 6 bases and the J gene end by 0 bases; junction bases not matched to a gene: 4. The CDR3 contains 14 residues. In germline, CDR1 is SQVTM, CDR2 ANQGSEA. The CDR3 DNA sequence: TGCAGCGTGGTTGACAGGGGCTCCTACAATGAGCAGTTCTTC. Its translation: CSVVDRGSYNEQFF.

The chain has TRBV2 and TRBJ2-7, with D possibly being TRBD1 (6 bases). Deletions cut 5 bases from V and 0 bases from J, with 14 bases between. CDR1 and CDR2 from the germline V gene are SNHLY and FYNNEI. The CDR3 length is 15 residues. The CDR3 nucleotides read TGTGCCAGCAGTTGGACAGAACCAAGCTCCTACGAGCAGTACTTC. Protein: CASSWTEPSSYEQYF.

This sequence joins TRBV6-4 and TRBJ2-1, with D tentatively TRBD2 (5 bases). In germline, CDR1 is MRHNA, CDR2 SNTAGT. V was pared by 4 bases and J by 0 bases, with 10 bases between. The CDR3 loop spans 15 amino acids. DNA for the CDR3: TGTGCCAGCAGTGCCACTAGTAGCTCCTACAATGAGCAGTTCTTC. Amino acids: CASSATSSSYNEQFF.

In this sample, this clone turned up a few times. One end of the junction varies from germline; a read error may be responsible. The CDR3 DNA reads TGTGCCAGCAGCGAAGATGGCTGGGTACGGTATGGCTACACCTTC. This gives the protein CASSEDGWVRYGYTF. The rearrangement links TRBV6-1 to TRBJ1-2, with no clear D. The CDR3 is 15 residues long. CDR1 and CDR2 (germline): MNHNS, SASEGT.

Only a few counts were recorded for this clone. This rearrangement joins TRBV6-1 to TRBJ1-5, with 9 bases matching TRBD1. The germline gives CDR1 MNHNS, CDR2 SASEGT. This CDR3 spans 14 amino acids. J lost 2 bases, V lost 10 bases, and 6 bases had no gene match. The CDR3 DNA reads as TGTGCCACTAGACAGGGGGACGGCAATCAGCCCCAGCATTTT. The encoded protein is CATRQGDGNQPQHF.